This record looks at one T cell receptor (beta chain) sequence and its context. They isolated at least 6 million PBMCs from each sample. The second PCR ran 7 to 11 cycles with a sample-barcoded 5' primer and J-beta primers. TCRdb processed the 5' RACE reads anew with MiXCR; each CDR3 protein has one entry. The table includes nearly 800,000 distinct CDR3 sequences, roughly 56% detected once. This sample stems from a study of blood T cells in healthy people across ages. This TCR came from a man aged 35 to 55 in good health. The sample was blood.

The CDR3 region is CASKKNGLAGIDEQFF. The CDR3, as DNA: TGTGCCAGCAAAAAAAACGGGTTAGCGGGAATTGACGAGCAGTTCTTC. J is TRBJ2-1 and V is TRBV6-5, with 8 bases identical to TRBD2. The germline V gene has CDR1 MNHEY and CDR2 SVGAGI. The CDR3 covers 16 residues. The ends lost 7 bases at V and 10 bases at J; junction bases unmatched: 18.